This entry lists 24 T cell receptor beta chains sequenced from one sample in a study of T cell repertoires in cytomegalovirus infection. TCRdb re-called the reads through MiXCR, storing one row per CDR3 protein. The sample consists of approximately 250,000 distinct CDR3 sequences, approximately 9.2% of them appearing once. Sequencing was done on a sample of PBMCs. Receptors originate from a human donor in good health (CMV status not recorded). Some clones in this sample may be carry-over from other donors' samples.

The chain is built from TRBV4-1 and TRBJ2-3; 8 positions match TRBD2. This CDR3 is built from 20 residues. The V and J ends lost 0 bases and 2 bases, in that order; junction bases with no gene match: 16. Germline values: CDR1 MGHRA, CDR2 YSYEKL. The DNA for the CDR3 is TGCGCCAGCAGCCAAGAGGGCAAGGGATGGTGGCGGGGGGCCACAGATACGCAGTATTTT. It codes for CASSQEGKGWWRGATDTQYF.

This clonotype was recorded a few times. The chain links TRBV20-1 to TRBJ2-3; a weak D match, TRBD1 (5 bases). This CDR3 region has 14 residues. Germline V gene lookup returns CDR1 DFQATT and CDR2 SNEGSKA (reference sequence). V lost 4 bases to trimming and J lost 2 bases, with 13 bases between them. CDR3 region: CSAKGNRPTDTQYF. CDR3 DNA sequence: TGCAGTGCTAAGGGGAACAGGCCCACAGATACGCAGTATTTT.

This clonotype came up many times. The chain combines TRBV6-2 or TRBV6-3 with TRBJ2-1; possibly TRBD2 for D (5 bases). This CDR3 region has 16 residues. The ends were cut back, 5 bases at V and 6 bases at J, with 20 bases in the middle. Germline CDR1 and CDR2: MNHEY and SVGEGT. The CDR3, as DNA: TGTGCCAGCAGTGGGTCCCTGATTAGCGACCCCAATGAGCAGTTCTTC. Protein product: CASSGSLISDPNEQFF.

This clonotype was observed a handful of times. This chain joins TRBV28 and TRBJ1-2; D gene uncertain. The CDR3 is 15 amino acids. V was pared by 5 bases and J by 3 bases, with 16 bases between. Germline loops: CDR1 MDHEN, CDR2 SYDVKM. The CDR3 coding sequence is TGTGCCAGCAGTCTGCTAGGGCCTAGCGACTATGGCTACACCTTC. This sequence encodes CASSLLGPSDYGYTF.

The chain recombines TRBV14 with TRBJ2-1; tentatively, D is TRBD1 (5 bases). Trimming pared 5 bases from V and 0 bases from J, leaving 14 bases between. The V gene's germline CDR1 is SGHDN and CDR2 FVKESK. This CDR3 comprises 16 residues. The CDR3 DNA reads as TGTGCCAGCAGCGAACCAGGGTCAAGCTCCTACAATGAGCAGTTCTTC. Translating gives CASSEPGSSSYNEQFF.

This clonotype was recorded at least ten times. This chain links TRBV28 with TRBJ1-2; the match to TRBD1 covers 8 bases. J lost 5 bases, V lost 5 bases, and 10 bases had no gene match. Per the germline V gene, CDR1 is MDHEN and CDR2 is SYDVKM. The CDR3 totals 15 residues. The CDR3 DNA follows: TGTGCCAGCAGTGAACCCGGGACAGGAACTTATGGCTACACCTTC. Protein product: CASSEPGTGTYGYTF.

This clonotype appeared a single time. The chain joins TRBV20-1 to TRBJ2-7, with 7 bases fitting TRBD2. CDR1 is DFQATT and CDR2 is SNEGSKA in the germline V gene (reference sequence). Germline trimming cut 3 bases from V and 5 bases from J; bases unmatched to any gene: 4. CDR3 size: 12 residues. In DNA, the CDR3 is TGCAGTGCTAGCGGGAGGAAGCACGAGCAGTACTTC. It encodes CSASGRKHEQYF.

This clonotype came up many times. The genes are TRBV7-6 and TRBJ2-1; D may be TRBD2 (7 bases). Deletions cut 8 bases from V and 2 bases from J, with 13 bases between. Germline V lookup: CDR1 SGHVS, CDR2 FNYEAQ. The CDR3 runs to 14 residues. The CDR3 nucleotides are TGTGCCAGCGATGTGCGGGGGCCCTACAATGAGCAGTTCTTC. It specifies CASDVRGPYNEQFF.

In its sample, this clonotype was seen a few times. As DNA, the CDR3 is TGTGCCAGCAGGATCCTCCACGGGGGGACTGAAGCTTTCTTT. Protein product: CASRILHGGTEAFF. This chain connects TRBV14 to TRBJ1-1, with a weak D call TRBD1 (5 bases). CDR1 SGHDN and CDR2 FVKESK come from the germline V gene. Trimming pared 6 bases from V and 5 bases from J, leaving 16 bases between. This CDR3 is 14 amino acids long.

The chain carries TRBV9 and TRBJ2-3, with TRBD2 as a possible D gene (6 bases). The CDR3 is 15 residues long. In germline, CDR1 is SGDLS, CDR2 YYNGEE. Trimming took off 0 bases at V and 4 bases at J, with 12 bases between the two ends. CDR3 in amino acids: CASSVAASEADTQYF. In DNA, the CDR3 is TGTGCCAGCAGCGTAGCGGCTAGCGAAGCAGATACGCAGTATTTT.

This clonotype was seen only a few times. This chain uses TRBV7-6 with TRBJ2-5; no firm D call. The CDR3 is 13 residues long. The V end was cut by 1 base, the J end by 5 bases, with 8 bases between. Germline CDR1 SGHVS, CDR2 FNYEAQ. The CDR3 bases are TGTGCCAGCAGCTTAGTATTTGGGGAGACCCAGTACTTC. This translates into CASSLVFGETQYF.

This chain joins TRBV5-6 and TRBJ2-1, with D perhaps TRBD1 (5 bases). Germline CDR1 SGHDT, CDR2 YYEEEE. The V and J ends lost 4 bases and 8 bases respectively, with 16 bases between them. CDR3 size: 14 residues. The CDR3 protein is CASSKEVGAHEQFF. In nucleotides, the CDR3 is TGTGCCAGCAGCAAAGAGGTAGGGGCCCATGAGCAGTTCTTC.

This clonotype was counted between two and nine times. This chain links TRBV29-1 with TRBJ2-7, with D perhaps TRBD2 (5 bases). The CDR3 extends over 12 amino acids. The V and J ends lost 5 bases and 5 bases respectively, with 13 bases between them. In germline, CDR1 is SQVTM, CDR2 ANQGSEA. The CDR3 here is CSVTRAGDEQYF. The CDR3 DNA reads TGCAGCGTTACCCGGGCCGGGGACGAGCAGTACTTC.

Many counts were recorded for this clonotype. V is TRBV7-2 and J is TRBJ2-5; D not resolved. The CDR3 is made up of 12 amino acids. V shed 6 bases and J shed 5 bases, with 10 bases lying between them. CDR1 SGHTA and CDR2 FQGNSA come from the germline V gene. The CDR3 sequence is CASRHGRETQYF. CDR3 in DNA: TGTGCCAGCAGACATGGCCGGGAGACCCAGTACTTC.

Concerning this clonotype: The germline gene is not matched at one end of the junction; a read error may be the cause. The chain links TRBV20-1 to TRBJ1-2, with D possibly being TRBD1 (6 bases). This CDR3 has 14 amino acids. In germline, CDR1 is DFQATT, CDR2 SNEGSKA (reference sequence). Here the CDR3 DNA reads TGCAGTGCTAGAGATCGGGGCAGGGGCTATGGCTTCACCTTC. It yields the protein CSARDRGRGYGFTF.

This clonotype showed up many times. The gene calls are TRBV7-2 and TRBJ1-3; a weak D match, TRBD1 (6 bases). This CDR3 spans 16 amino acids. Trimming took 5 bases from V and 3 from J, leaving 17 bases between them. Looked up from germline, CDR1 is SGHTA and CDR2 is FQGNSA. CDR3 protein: CASSLLRTAIGNTIYF. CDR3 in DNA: TGTGCCAGCAGCCTTCTCAGGACAGCCATTGGAAACACCATATATTTT.

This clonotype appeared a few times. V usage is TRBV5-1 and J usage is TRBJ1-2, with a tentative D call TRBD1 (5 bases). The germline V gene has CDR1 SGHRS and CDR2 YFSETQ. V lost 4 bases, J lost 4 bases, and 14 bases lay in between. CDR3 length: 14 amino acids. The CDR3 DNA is TGCGCCAGCAGCCAAGAGGGGACGGTCTATGGCTACACCTTC. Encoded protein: CASSQEGTVYGYTF.

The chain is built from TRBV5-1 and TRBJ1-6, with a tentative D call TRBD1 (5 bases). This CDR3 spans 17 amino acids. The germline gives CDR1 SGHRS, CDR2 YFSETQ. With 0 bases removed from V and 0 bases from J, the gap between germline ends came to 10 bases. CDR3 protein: CASSLDGGYSYNSPLHF. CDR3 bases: TGCGCCAGCAGCTTGGATGGGGGGTACTCCTATAATTCACCCCTCCACTTT.

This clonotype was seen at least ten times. The CDR3 loop is CASSLEDGNEKLFF. The CDR3 DNA follows: TGTGCCAGCAGCTTAGAGGACGGGAATGAAAAACTGTTTTTT. This chain links TRBV7-6 with TRBJ1-4; D is ambiguous. V lost 1 base and J 5 bases, leaving 8 bases between the germline ends. From germline, CDR1 is SGHVS and CDR2 FNYEAQ. The CDR3 has 14 amino acids.

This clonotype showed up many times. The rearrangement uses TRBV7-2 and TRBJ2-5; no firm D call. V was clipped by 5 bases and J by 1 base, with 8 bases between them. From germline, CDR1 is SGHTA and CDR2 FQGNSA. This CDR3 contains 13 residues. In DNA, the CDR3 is TGTGCCAGCAGCCCTTCCCCCCAAGAGACCCAGTACTTC. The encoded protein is CASSPSPQETQYF.

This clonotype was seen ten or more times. The CDR3 region has the DNA TGTGCCAGCAGCTTACCTGGGGGGGTCTCGGTTAATCAGCCCCAGCATTTT. Translation gives CASSLPGGVSVNQPQHF. The chain has TRBV7-2 and TRBJ1-5; D might be TRBD1 (5 bases). V dropped 2 bases and J dropped 4 bases, with 18 bases sitting between them. The CDR3 is 17 residues long. Germline-derived CDR1 and CDR2 are SGHTA and FQGNSA.

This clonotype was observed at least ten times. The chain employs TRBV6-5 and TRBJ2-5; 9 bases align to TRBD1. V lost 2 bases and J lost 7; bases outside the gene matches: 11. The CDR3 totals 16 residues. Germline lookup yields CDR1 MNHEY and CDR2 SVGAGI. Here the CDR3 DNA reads TGTGCCAGCAGTTACGGACAGGGGTTAGGGAAAGCGACCCAGTACTTC. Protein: CASSYGQGLGKATQYF.

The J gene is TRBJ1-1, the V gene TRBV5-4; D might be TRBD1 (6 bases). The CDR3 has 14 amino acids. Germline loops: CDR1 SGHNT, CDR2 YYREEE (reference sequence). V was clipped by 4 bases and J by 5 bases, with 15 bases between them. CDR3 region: CASSVQGSGTEAFF. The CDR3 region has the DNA TGTGCCAGCAGCGTACAGGGTTCGGGAACTGAAGCTTTCTTT.

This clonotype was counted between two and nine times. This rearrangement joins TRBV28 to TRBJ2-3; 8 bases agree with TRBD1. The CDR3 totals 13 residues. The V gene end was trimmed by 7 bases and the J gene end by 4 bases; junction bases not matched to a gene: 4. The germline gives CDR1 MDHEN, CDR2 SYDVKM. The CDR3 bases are TGTGCCAGCATATCCAGGGGGCCAGATACGCAGTATTTT. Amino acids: CASISRGPDTQYF.